The TCR beta chain described here comes from a study of T cell changes during pregnancy in multiple sclerosis. TCRdb's copy holds only in-frame clones and misses some; the assay was immunoSEQ multiplex PCR. Counted here are under 100,000 clones, 94% occurring once; the ten biggest clones make up more than 2%. Deletions cut 2 bases from V and 5 bases from J, with 23 bases between. The CDR3 is made up of 18 amino acids. Germline V gene sequence: CDR1 SNHLY, CDR2 FYNNEI. Here the sequenced sample was peripheral blood, taken in the third trimester of pregnancy. The J gene is TRBJ2-3, the V gene TRBV2; a weak D match, TRBD2 (5 bases). The sequence derives from a female donor with multiple sclerosis, enrolled in a pregnancy study. CDR3 sequence: CASSEQGGGRSLLDTQYF. The CDR3 nucleotides read TGTGCCAGCAGTGAACAAGGCGGAGGACGGAGCCTATTAGATACGCAGTATTTT.